Below, one TCR beta chain is given with its context. Its cognate antigen is unknown. The sample comes from a study of T cells in localized non-small cell lung cancer. Study-level results: A single tumor region was sequenced, leaving heterogeneity possible. Blood T cell density predicted longer survival; adjacent-lung clonality, shorter.

The CDR3 totals 14 residues. From germline, CDR1 is MDHEN and CDR2 SYDVKM. J lost 2 bases, V lost 7 bases, and 4 bases had no gene match. Sequencing used immunoSEQ multiplex PCR; TCRdb keeps in-frame clones, though not all of them. The sample has tens of thousands of clones, roughly 90% seen once. The rearrangement links TRBV28 to TRBJ1-2; 10 positions match TRBD1. The sequence came from a woman aged 35-75 years with stage I lung adenocarcinoma. The sample was peripheral blood, taken before any cancer treatment. DNA of the CDR3: TGTGCCAGCAAACAGACAGGGGGCAACTATGGCTACACCTTC. Amino acids: CASKQTGGNYGYTF.